Detailed here is one TCR beta chain. This entry belongs to a study of blood T cell repertoires in COVID-19. The CDR3 runs 12 residues. V shed 0 bases and J shed 7 bases, with 5 bases lying between them. CDR1 KGHDR and CDR2 SFDVKD come from the germline V gene. Repertoires were generated with immunoSEQ multiplex PCR, while TCRdb's copy carries only in-frame clones and drops some. The sample lists 350,000 to 450,000 clones; 70% to 90% were seen once. The sample was peripheral blood. The receptor was isolated from a man aged 40-49 years with acute or convalescent COVID-19. This chain joins TRBV24-1 and TRBJ1-1; no reliable D call. The CDR3 DNA sequence: TGTGCCACCAGTGATTTGTCCGGTGAAGCTTTCTTT. This gives the protein CATSDLSGEAFF.